What follows are 16 T cell receptor beta chains derived from one specimen sequenced in a study of blood T cell repertoires in COVID-19. The method was immunoSEQ multiplex PCR; TCRdb's version includes in-frame clones alone and lacks a portion of them. In the table there are 200,000 to 250,000 clones, around 84% of which are singletons. The sequenced sample consisted of peripheral blood. The origin of the receptors is a human donor in a cohort sampled during active COVID-19.

The chain is built from TRBV10-2 and TRBJ2-1; D may be TRBD1 (5 bases). From germline, CDR1 is WSHSY and CDR2 SAAADI. Trimming removed 7 bases from V and 4 bases from J, with 11 bases in between. CDR3 size: 13 residues. CDR3 sequence: CASKGQGYNEQFF. The CDR3 nucleotides are TGCGCCAGCAAAGGGCAGGGTTACAATGAGCAGTTCTTC.

The chain combines TRBV10-3 with TRBJ2-3; a possible D gene is TRBD2 (6 bases). The CDR3 loop spans 14 amino acids. Germline assignment: CDR1 ENHRY and CDR2 SYGVKD. V lost 6 bases, J lost 0 bases, and 10 bases lay in between. The CDR3 region has the DNA TGTGCCATCAGGGCGGGACTGAGCACAGATACGCAGTATTTT. Its translation is CAIRAGLSTDTQYF.

V gene TRBV6-6 combines with J gene TRBJ1-1, with TRBD1 matching over 7 bases. There are 15 residues in the CDR3. Trimming took 6 bases from V and 1 from J; bases not matched to a gene: 8. Germline loops: CDR1 MNHNY, CDR2 SVGAGI (reference sequence). The CDR3: CASRAGQAKNTEAFF. The CDR3 DNA reads TGTGCCAGCAGGGCCGGACAGGCGAAGAACACTGAAGCTTTCTTT.

By sample fraction, this clone is medium-sized. The rearrangement links TRBV4-1 to TRBJ1-1; 7 nucleotides align to TRBD1. This CDR3 has 16 amino acids. The trim removed 3 bases at V and 3 bases at J, leaving 10 bases unmatched. Germline lookup yields CDR1 MGHRA and CDR2 YSYEKL. The CDR3 region has the DNA TGCGCCAGCAGCCACCTTCACAGGGGTTGGGACACTGAAGCTTTCTTT. It translates to CASSHLHRGWDTEAFF.

V gene TRBV5-1 combines with J gene TRBJ2-7; 9 bases fit TRBD1. Germline loops: CDR1 SGHRS, CDR2 YFSETQ. The length of the CDR3 is 14 residues. The J segment lost 4 bases and the V segment lost 5 bases, leaving 7 bases of the junction unmatched. The CDR3 DNA sequence: TGCGCCAGCAGTTCCGGGACAGGGATGTACGAGCAGTACTTC. Translation: CASSSGTGMYEQYF.

The CDR3: CASSLGLQGSYNSPLHF. The CDR3 DNA reads TGTGCCAGCAGTTTAGGATTGCAGGGGTCCTATAATTCACCCCTCCACTTT. This sequence joins TRBV28 and TRBJ1-6; D is possibly TRBD1 (6 bases). The germline V gene encodes CDR1 MDHEN and CDR2 SYDVKM. Trimming removed 2 bases at V and 1 base at J, with 12 bases between. The CDR3 loop spans 17 amino acids.

The chain is built from TRBV18 and TRBJ2-3, with 8 bases matching TRBD2. Germline V gene sequence: CDR1 KGHSH, CDR2 LQKENI. V lost 3 bases, J lost 1 base, and 9 bases stayed unmatched. The CDR3 length is 17 residues. The chain's CDR3 is CASSPDLLLAGTDTQYF. The CDR3 bases are TGTGCCAGCTCACCCGATCTCTTACTAGCGGGCACAGATACGCAGTATTTT.

The V and J genes are TRBV27 and TRBJ2-7, with 8 bases that match TRBD1. The V gene's germline CDR1 is MNHEY and CDR2 SMNVEV (reference sequence). The CDR3 consists of 15 residues. After removal of 4 bases from V and 2 bases from J, the junction contained 7 bases not matched to a gene. CDR3 region: CASSSQGARTYEQYF. CDR3 in DNA: TGTGCCAGCAGTTCGCAGGGGGCGAGAACCTACGAGCAGTACTTC.

The chain couples TRBV5-1 to TRBJ2-5; TRBD1 matches 8 bases. CDR1 and CDR2 from the germline V gene are SGHRS and YFSETQ. V dropped 7 bases and J dropped 5; count of bases not matched to a gene: 16. The CDR3 covers 16 residues. The CDR3 nucleotides read TGCGCCAGCCACACTCCTACAGGGGGTGTTACGGAGACCCAGTACTTC. It translates to CASHTPTGGVTETQYF.

This clone was seen only a few times. V usage is TRBV6-5 and J usage is TRBJ2-3, with TRBD2 identical over 12 bases. CDR1 and CDR2 (germline): MNHEY, SVGAGI. Unmatched junction bases numbered 7, after V lost 4 bases and J lost 11 bases. CDR3 length: 14 residues. Here the CDR3 DNA reads TGTGCCAGCAGTTCTAGCGGGAGGGCCGTCAGGCAGTATTTT. As protein: CASSSSGRAVRQYF.

V is TRBV5-1 and J is TRBJ2-7; 10 bases are a match to TRBD2. V lost 2 bases, J lost 5 bases, and 4 bases stayed unmatched. CDR3 size: 14 residues. In germline, CDR1 is SGHRS, CDR2 YFSETQ. This chain's CDR3 is CASSFTGTSDEQYF. CDR3 DNA sequence: TGCGCCAGCAGCTTTACCGGGACTAGCGACGAGCAGTACTTC.

The V and J genes are TRBV6-5 and TRBJ1-2; D is uncertain. CDR1 and CDR2 from the germline V gene are MNHEY and SVGAGI. V lost 0 bases to trimming and J lost 8 bases, with 10 bases between them. The CDR3 has 13 amino acids. CDR3 nucleotide sequence: TGTGCCAGCAGTTACTCCGGGGTCGAGGGCTACACCTTC. Encoded protein: CASSYSGVEGYTF.

V is TRBV19 and J is TRBJ1-5; D call uncertain. The CDR3 spans 13 residues. V was shortened by 3 bases and J by 2 bases, with 5 bases between the two germline ends. CDR1 LNHDA and CDR2 SQIVND come from the germline V gene (reference sequence). The CDR3 nucleotides are TGTGCCAGTAGTATGCAGGGCAATCAGCCCCAGCATTTT. Amino acid sequence: CASSMQGNQPQHF.

This clone was seen only a few times. The chain uses TRBV2 and TRBJ2-7; a possible D gene is TRBD2 (5 bases). From germline, CDR1 is SNHLY and CDR2 FYNNEI. The CDR3 is 12 amino acids. Trimming removed 8 bases from V and 6 bases from J, with 14 bases in between. The CDR3 is CASSGYSGEQYF. The CDR3 DNA reads as TGTGCCAGCTCGGGGTACAGTGGCGAGCAGTACTTC.

The rearrangement links TRBV15 to TRBJ1-6; possible D gene TRBD1, 6 bases. The germline gives CDR1 LNHNV, CDR2 YYDKDF (reference sequence). This CDR3 region has 15 residues. Between the trimmed V and J ends, which lost 0 bases and 9 bases, there was a span of 12 bases. The CDR3 sequence: CATSREHRAGSPLHF. For the CDR3, the DNA is TGTGCCACCAGCAGAGAGCACAGGGCTGGTTCACCCCTCCACTTT.

This rearrangement joins TRBV18 to TRBJ2-5; D is perhaps TRBD2 (5 bases). Trimming stripped 1 base from V and 1 base from J, with 13 bases between. Germline CDR1 KGHSH, CDR2 LQKENI. The CDR3 loop spans 16 amino acids. In DNA, the CDR3 is TGTGCCAGCTCACCACGACTAACCTCTACCCAAGAGACCCAGTACTTC. As protein: CASSPRLTSTQETQYF. Full variable domain (remainder filled in from reference TRBV18 and TRBJ2-5): NAGVMQNPRHLVRRRGQEARLRCSPMKGHSHVYWYRQLPEEGLKFMVYLQKENIIDESGMPKERFSAEFPKEGPSILRIQQVVRGDSAAYFCASSPRLTSTQETQYFGPGTRLLVL.